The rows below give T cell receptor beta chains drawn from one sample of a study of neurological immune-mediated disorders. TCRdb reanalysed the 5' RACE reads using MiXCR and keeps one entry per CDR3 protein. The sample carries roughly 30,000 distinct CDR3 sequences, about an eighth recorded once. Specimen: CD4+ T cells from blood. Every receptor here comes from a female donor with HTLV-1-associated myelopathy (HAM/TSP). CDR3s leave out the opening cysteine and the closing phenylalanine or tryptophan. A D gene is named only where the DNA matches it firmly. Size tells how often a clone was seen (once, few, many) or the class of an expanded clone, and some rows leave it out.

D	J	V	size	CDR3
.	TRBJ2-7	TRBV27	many	ASSHSYEQY
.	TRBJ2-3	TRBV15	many	ATSGDGDTQY
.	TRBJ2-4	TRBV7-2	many	ASSSNWGNIQY
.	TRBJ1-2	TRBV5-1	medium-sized	ASSLASPYGYT
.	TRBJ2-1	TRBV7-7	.	ASSIGPNREQF
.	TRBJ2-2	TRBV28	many	ASSLRGEGTGELF
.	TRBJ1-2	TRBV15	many	ATSTDASPRSYGYT
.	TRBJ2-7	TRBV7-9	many	ASSQPPSVHEQY
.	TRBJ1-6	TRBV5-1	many	ASSLVRNSPLH
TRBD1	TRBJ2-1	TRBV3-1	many	ASSQNGVGTVYNEQF
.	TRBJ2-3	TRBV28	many	ASSLESGEDTQY
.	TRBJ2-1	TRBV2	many	ASSDGTKFWEQF
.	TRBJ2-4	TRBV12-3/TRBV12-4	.	ASSTQGWGKNIQY
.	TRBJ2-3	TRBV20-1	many	SARRLVGGTDTQY
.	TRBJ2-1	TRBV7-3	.	AISIGISSHNEQF
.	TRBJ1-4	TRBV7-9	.	ASSFPPGEKLF
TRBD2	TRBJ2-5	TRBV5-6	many	ASSLIPTLAGPQETQY
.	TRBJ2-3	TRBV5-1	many	ASSLSLGPDTQY
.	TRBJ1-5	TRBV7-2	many	ASSSQPGGGQPQH
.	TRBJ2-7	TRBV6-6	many	ASSYSSYEQY
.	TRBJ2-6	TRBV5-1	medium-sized	ASSLGSSGANVLT
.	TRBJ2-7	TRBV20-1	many	SASGPRASYEQY
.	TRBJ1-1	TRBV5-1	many	ASSLITGVNTEAF
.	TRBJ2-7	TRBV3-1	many	ASSPGTDTYEQY
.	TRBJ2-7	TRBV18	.	ASSPGNSYEQY
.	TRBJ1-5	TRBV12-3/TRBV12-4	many	ASQVSNQPQH
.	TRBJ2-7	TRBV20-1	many	SAVFRELEQY
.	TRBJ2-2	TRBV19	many	ASSIGGSTGELF
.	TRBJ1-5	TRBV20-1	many	SALATANSNQPQH
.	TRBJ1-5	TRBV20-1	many	SAVSGGAINQPQH
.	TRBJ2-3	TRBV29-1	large	STSLAGRTDTQY
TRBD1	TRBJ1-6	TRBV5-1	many	ASSLVGQGYSYNSPLH
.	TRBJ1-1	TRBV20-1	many	SARKDNTNTEAF